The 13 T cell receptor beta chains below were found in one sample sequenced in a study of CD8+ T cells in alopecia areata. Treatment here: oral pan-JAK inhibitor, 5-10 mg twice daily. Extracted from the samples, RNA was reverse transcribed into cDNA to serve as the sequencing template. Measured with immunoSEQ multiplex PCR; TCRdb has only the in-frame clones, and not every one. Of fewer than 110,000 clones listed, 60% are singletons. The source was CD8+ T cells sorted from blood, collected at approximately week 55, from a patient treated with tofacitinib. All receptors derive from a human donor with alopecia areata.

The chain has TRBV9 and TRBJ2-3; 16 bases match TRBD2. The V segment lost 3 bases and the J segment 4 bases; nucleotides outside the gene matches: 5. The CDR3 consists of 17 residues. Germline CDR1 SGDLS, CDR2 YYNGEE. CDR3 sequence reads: CASSGGTSGGAPDTQYF. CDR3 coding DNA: TGTGCCAGCAGCGGTGGGACTAGCGGGGGGGCCCCAGATACGCAGTATTTT.

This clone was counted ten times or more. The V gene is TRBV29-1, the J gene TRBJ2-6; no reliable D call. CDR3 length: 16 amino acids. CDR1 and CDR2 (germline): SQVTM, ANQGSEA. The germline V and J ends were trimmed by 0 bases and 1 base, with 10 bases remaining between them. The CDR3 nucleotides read TGCAGCGTTGAAGAGGGTGGGGTTTCTGGGGCCAACGTCCTGACTTTC. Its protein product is CSVEEGGVSGANVLTF.

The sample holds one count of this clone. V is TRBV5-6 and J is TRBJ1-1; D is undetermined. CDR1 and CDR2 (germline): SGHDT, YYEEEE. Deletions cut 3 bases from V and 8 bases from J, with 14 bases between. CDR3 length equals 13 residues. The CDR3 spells CASSSIDGREAFF. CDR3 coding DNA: TGTGCCAGCAGCTCTATCGACGGCCGAGAAGCTTTCTTT. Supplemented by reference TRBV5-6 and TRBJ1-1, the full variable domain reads DAGVTQSPTHLIKTRGQQVTLRCSPKSGHDTVSWYQQALGQGPQFIFQYYEEEERQRGNFPDRFSGHQFPNYSSELNVNALLLGDSALYLCASSSIDGREAFFGQGTRLTVV.

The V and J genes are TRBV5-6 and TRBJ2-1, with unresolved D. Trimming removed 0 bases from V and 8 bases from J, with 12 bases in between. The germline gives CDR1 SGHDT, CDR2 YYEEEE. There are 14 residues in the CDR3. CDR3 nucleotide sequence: TGTGCCAGCAGCTTGGGGACCAGTGCCCATGAGCAGTTCTTC. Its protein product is CASSLGTSAHEQFF.

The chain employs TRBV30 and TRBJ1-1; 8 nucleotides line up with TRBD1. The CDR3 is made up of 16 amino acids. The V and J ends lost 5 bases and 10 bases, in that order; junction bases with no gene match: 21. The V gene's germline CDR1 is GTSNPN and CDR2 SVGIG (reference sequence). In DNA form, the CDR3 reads TGTGCCTGGCAGGCGGTCCTGGGTCAGGGGGCCCTAGTAGCTTTCTTT. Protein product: CAWQAVLGQGALVAFF.

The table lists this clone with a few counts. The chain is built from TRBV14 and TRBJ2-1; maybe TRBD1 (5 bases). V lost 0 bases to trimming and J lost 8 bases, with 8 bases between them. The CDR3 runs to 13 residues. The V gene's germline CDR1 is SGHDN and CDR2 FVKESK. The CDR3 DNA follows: TGTGCCAGCAGCCAAGAACAGGTCGATGAGCAGTTCTTC. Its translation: CASSQEQVDEQFF. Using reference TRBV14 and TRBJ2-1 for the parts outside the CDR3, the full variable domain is EAGVTQFPSHSVIEKGQTVTLRCDPISGHDNLYWYRRVMGKEIKFLLHFVKESKQDESGMPNNRFLAERTGGTYSTLKVQPAELEDSGVYFCASSQEQVDEQFFGPGTRLTVL.

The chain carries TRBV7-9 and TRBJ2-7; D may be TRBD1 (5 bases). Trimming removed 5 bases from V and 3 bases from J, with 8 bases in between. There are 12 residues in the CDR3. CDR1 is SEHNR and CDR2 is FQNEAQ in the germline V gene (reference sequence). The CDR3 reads CASSRQGYEQYF. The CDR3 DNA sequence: TGTGCCAGCAGCAGGCAGGGCTACGAGCAGTACTTC.

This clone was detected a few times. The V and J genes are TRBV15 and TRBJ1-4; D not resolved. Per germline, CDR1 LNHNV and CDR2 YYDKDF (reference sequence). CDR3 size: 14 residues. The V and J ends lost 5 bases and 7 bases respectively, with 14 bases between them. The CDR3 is CATSEDGPGEKLFF. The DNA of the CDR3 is TGTGCCACCAGCGAGGACGGGCCCGGTGAAAAACTGTTTTTT.

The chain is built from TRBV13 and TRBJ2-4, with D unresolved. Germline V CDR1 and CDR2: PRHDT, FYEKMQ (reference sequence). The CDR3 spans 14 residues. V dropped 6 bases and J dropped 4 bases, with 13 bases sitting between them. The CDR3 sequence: CASSDSDGKNIQYF. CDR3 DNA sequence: TGTGCCAGCAGTGACTCAGATGGGAAAAACATTCAGTACTTC.

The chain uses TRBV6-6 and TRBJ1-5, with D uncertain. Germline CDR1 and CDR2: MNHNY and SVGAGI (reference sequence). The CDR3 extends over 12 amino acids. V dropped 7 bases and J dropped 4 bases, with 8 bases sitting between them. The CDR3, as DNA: TGTGCCAGCACCTCCATGAATCAGCCCCAGCATTTT. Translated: CASTSMNQPQHF.

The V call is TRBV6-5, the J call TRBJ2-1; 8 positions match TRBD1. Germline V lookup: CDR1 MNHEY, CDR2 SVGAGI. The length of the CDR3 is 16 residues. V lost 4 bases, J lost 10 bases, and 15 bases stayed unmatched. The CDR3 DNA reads TGTGCCAGCAGTTCCGAGACAGGGGAAGGTTCCGACGAGCAGTTCTTC. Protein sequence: CASSSETGEGSDEQFF.

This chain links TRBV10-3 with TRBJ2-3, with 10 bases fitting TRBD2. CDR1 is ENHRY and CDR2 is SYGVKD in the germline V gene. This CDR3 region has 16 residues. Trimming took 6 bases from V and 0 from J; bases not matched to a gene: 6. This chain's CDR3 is CAIRGTSDSSTDTQYF. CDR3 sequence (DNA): TGTGCCATCAGAGGGACTAGCGACTCTAGCACAGATACGCAGTATTTT.

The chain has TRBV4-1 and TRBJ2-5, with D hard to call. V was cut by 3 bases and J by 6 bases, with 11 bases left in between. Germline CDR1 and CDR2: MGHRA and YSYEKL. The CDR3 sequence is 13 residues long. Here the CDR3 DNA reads TGCGCCAGCAGCCACACCGGACCTAAGACCCAGTACTTC. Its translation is CASSHTGPKTQYF.